This passage covers 17 T cell receptor beta chains from one sample sequenced in a study of blood T cell repertoires in COVID-19. TCRdb keeps only in-frame clones here, not all; method: immunoSEQ multiplex PCR. The table includes about 240,000 clones, approximately 85% detected once. Sequencing was performed on peripheral blood. The receptors derive from a woman of 80 years or more with COVID-19, enrolled during active disease.

This chain uses TRBV6-4 with TRBJ2-3; D is ambiguous. Trimming removed 6 bases from V and 2 bases from J, with 15 bases in between. CDR1 is MRHNA and CDR2 is SNTAGT in the germline V gene. The CDR3 is 15 amino acids. As DNA, the CDR3 is TGTGCCAGCAGAAGTCTAGACTCCTACACAGATACGCAGTATTTT. Its protein is CASRSLDSYTDTQYF.

The chain employs TRBV27 and TRBJ1-1, with 8 nucleotides matching TRBD1. With V trimmed by 6 bases and J by 5 bases, 11 bases remained unmatched. There are 15 residues in the CDR3. CDR1 is MNHEY and CDR2 is SMNVEV in the germline V gene (reference sequence). The CDR3 coding sequence is TGTGCCAGCAGCTTCACAGGGGGGGTAAGGACTGAAGCTTTCTTT. As protein: CASSFTGGVRTEAFF.

In its sample, this clone is medium-sized (0.01 to 0.1%). The rearrangement links TRBV7-2 to TRBJ2-1, with D unclear. The ends were cut back, 1 base at V and 2 bases at J, with 9 bases in the middle. The CDR3 is 15 amino acids. Germline V gene sequence: CDR1 SGHTA, CDR2 FQGNSA. CDR3 nucleotides: TGTGCCAGCAGCTTAGGAGGTTTGGCCTACAATGAGCAGTTCTTC. This gives the protein CASSLGGLAYNEQFF.

The chain employs TRBV19 and TRBJ1-2; D perhaps matches TRBD1 (5 bases). V was clipped by 3 bases and J by 3 bases, with 11 bases between them. Germline assignment: CDR1 LNHDA and CDR2 SQIVND (reference sequence). The CDR3 contains 14 residues. In DNA form, the CDR3 reads TGTGCCAGTAGTATTATGGGGACTTACTATGGCTACACCTTC. It specifies CASSIMGTYYGYTF.

This clone turned up a few times. Without the conserved terminal phenylalanine or tryptophan, this CDR3 likely stems from a read error. It is unclear where the CDR3 begins or ends on the DNA, so no DNA is shown, and the CDR3 is as TCRdb lists it. This chain's CDR3 is CASSSTYSGTAFLL. The chain couples TRBV19 to TRBJ1-1; the table's D call TRBD1 went unverified against the DNA. Germline V CDR1 and CDR2: LNHDA, SQIVND (reference sequence). Inclusive of both ends, the CDR3 amounts to 14 amino acids.

V gene TRBV3-1 (or the pseudogene TRBV3-2) combines with J gene TRBJ1-2; D unresolved. V was shortened by 3 bases and J by 0 bases, with 11 bases between the two germline ends. The CDR3 loop spans 15 amino acids. In germline, CDR1 is LGHDT, CDR2 YNNKEL (reference sequence). The CDR3 nucleotides are TGTGCCAGCAGCCAGAGGGCAGGAGCTAACTATGGCTACACCTTC. Its translation: CASSQRAGANYGYTF.

The rearrangement links TRBV5-4 to TRBJ1-2; a weak D match, TRBD1 (6 bases). The germline gives CDR1 SGHNT, CDR2 YYREEE (reference sequence). The CDR3 runs to 13 residues. Trimming removed 5 bases at V and 6 bases at J, with 14 bases between. Here the CDR3 reads CASSEGQGHGYTF. The CDR3 DNA reads as TGTGCCAGCAGTGAGGGGCAGGGGCATGGCTACACCTTC.

This clone was observed a single time. The genes are TRBV5-6 and TRBJ1-5; D unclear. From germline, CDR1 is SGHDT and CDR2 YYEEEE. Trimming cost V 0 bases and J 2 bases, with 6 bases left between them. The CDR3 consists of 14 residues. The CDR3 region has the DNA TGTGCCAGCAGCTTGGGGGCCCGCAATCAGCCCCAGCATTTT. Translation gives CASSLGARNQPQHF.

This rearrangement joins TRBV2 to TRBJ2-1; possible D gene TRBD2, 6 bases. Looked up from germline, CDR1 is SNHLY and CDR2 is FYNNEI. This CDR3 contains 14 residues. V was trimmed by 6 bases and J by 7 bases, leaving 16 bases between them. Written as DNA, the CDR3 is TGTGCCAGCAGACAAACGGGACTTCCAAATGAGCAGTTCTTC. Its protein is CASRQTGLPNEQFF.

This rearrangement joins TRBV14 to TRBJ1-4, with D tentatively TRBD1 (5 bases). Per the germline V gene, CDR1 is SGHDN and CDR2 is FVKESK. CDR3 length equals 15 residues. Between the trimmed V and J ends, which lost 1 base and 1 base, there was a span of 7 bases. As DNA, the CDR3 is TGTGCCAGCAGCCAAGGTCAGGGAACTAATGAAAAACTGTTTTTT. It translates to CASSQGQGTNEKLFF.

This rearrangement joins TRBV12-5 to TRBJ1-1; 8 bases fit TRBD1. The germline V gene has CDR1 LGHNT and CDR2 FRNRAP. There are 15 residues in the CDR3. V lost 6 bases and J lost 7; bases outside the gene matches: 13. The CDR3 DNA sequence: TGTGCTAGTGGCCTGGGCGTTGCAGGGGGCTATGAAGCTTTCTTT. Its protein product is CASGLGVAGGYEAFF.

The chain combines TRBV30 with TRBJ1-4; no firm D call. V was trimmed by 4 bases and J by 4 bases, leaving 19 bases between them. Germline assignment: CDR1 GTSNPN and CDR2 SVGIG (reference sequence). CDR3 length equals 16 residues. Written as DNA, the CDR3 is TGTGCCTGGACCCAACGGAGGGTGTCGGATAATGAAAAACTGTTTTTT. Its protein is CAWTQRRVSDNEKLFF.

CDR3 protein: CATSRDGRTFTGELFF. CDR3 DNA: TGTGCCACCAGCAGAGATGGCCGTACCTTCACCGGGGAGCTGTTTTTT. J is TRBJ2-2 and V is TRBV15; D unresolved. Germline CDR1 and CDR2: LNHNV and YYDKDF (reference sequence). This CDR3 comprises 16 residues. V lost 0 bases, J lost 4 bases, and 12 bases lay in between. Together with reference TRBV15 and TRBJ2-2, the CDR3 gives the full variable domain: DAMVIQNPRYQVTQFGKPVTLSCSQTLNHNVMYWYQQKSSQAPKLLFHYYDKDFNNEADTPDNFQSRRPNTSFCFLDIRSPGLGDTAMYLCATSRDGRTFTGELFFGEGSRLTVL.

The chain carries TRBV11-2 and TRBJ2-5, with 7 bases fitting TRBD2. CDR1 is SGHAT, CDR2 FQNNGV, per germline. The CDR3 is 15 amino acids. Unmatched junction bases numbered 4, after V lost 3 bases and J lost 0 bases. Here the CDR3 DNA reads TGTGCCAGCAGCTTGGGAGGGAGGTACCAAGAGACCCAGTACTTC. This encodes CASSLGGRYQETQYF.

This chain connects TRBV24-1 to TRBJ1-2; no reliable D call. V was pared by 5 bases and J by 2 bases, with 8 bases between. The germline CDR1 and CDR2 sequences are KGHDR and SFDVKD. The CDR3 has 13 amino acids. The CDR3 protein is CATSATANYGYTF. CDR3 coding DNA: TGTGCCACCAGTGCAACAGCCAACTATGGCTACACCTTC.

The rearrangement joins TRBV6-6 to TRBJ2-7; 7 bases align to TRBD1. Per germline, CDR1 MNHNY and CDR2 SVGAGI (reference sequence). The CDR3 consists of 15 residues. Trimming took 4 bases from V and 2 from J; bases not matched to a gene: 8. DNA for the CDR3: TGTGCCAGCAGTTCCACCCGGGACAGAACCTACGAGCAGTACTTC. It yields the protein CASSSTRDRTYEQYF.

This clone was observed many times. This chain links TRBV5-6 with TRBJ2-4; the match to TRBD1 covers 7 bases. The CDR3 consists of 13 residues. The V gene's germline CDR1 is SGHDT and CDR2 YYEEEE. With 4 bases clipped from V and 5 bases from J, the junction kept 3 bases outside the gene matches. The CDR3 nucleotides are TGTGCCAGCAGCCGTGACAGGGAAAACATTCAGTACTTC. Its translation is CASSRDRENIQYF. The complete variable domain, with remaining parts taken from reference TRBV5-6 and TRBJ2-4, reads DAGVTQSPTHLIKTRGQQVTLRCSPKSGHDTVSWYQQALGQGPQFIFQYYEEEERQRGNFPDRFSGHQFPNYSSELNVNALLLGDSALYLCASSRDRENIQYFGAGTRLSVL.